The rows below give T cell receptor beta chains drawn from one sample of a study of T cell repertoires in cytomegalovirus infection. TCRdb reanalysed the reads using MiXCR and keeps one entry per CDR3 protein. The sample has hundreds of thousands of distinct CDR3 sequences, 30% to 40% seen once. Their target antigens are unknown. The starting material was cultured CD8+ T cells from PBMCs, obtained from culture after CMV antigen stimulation. Receptor source: a human donor in good health (CMV status not recorded). Some clones in this sample may be carry-over from other donors' samples. Both conserved end residues are part of each CDR3. The order of the fields is V gene, J gene, D gene, clone size, CDR3 protein, CDR3 DNA. D genes are given only for firm matches. Where a row states a size, it is once, few, many or the class of an expanded clone; other rows omit it.

>TRBV7-6|TRBJ2-1|TRBD2|many
CASSQTSGDYNEQFF
TGTGCCAGCAGCCAGACTAGCGGGGACTACAATGAGCAGTTCTTC
>TRBV4-1|TRBJ1-2|TRBD1|few
CASSQLDRVYGYTF
TGCGCCAGCAGCCAACTGGACAGGGTTTATGGCTACACCTTC
>TRBV10-3|TRBJ2-3|TRBD2|many
CAISESAQRGGLITDTQYF
TGTGCCATCAGTGAGTCGGCCCAGCGGGGGGGCCTTATCACAGATACGCAGTATTTT
>TRBV6-2/TRBV6-3|TRBJ2-7|TRBD2|many
CASSYSRTSGSYEQYF
TGTGCCAGCAGTTACTCACGGACTAGCGGGTCCTACGAGCAGTACTTC
>TRBV7-9|TRBJ2-3|TRBD2|many
CASSLALRLLTSGGATDTQYF
TGTGCCAGCAGCTTAGCCCTACGCCTACTAACTAGCGGGGGGGCTACAGATACGCAGTATTTT
>TRBV24-1|TRBJ2-5|NA|NA
CATSEAGQISETQYF
TGTGCCACCAGTGAAGCGGGACAGATTTCGGAGACCCAGTACTTC
>TRBV11-2|TRBJ2-5|TRBD1|NA
CASSLRGRRETQYF
TGTGCCAGCAGCTTAAGGGGGCGAAGAGAGACCCAGTACTTC
>TRBV25-1|TRBJ1-6|NA|NA
CASSGSLPGDSPLHF
TGTGCCAGCAGTGGTAGCCTCCCGGGTGATTCACCCCTCCACTTT
>TRBV7-2|TRBJ1-1|NA|few
CASTELPANTEAFF
TGTGCCAGCACCGAACTCCCAGCCAACACTGAAGCTTTCTTT
>TRBV14|TRBJ2-1|TRBD2|few
CASSQDPWLAGYNEQFF
TGTGCCAGCAGCCAAGACCCTTGGTTAGCGGGGTACAATGAGCAGTTCTTC
>TRBV4-1|TRBJ2-7|TRBD1|few
CASSQLGTAAYEQYF
TGCGCCAGCAGCCAACTTGGGACAGCAGCCTACGAGCAGTACTTC
>TRBV7-9|TRBJ1-4|NA|NA
CASSLQGMGEKLFF
TGTGCCAGCAGTCTTCAGGGAATGGGTGAAAAACTGTTTTTT
>TRBV5-4|TRBJ2-4|TRBD2|few
CASSPGLAGVKNIQYF
TGTGCCAGCAGCCCGGGACTAGCGGGGGTAAAAAACATTCAGTACTTC
>TRBV7-8|TRBJ2-2|NA|many
CASSPSRAGELFF
TGTGCCAGCAGTCCGTCGAGAGCCGGGGAGCTGTTTTTT
>TRBV6-5|TRBJ1-1|NA|NA
CASSYTSGGIVGTEAFF
TGTGCCAGCAGTTACACCTCCGGGGGGATAGTGGGCACTGAAGCTTTCTTT
>TRBV4-1|TRBJ2-1|NA|NA
CASSQSLGKEQFF
TGCGCCAGCAGCCAATCTTTAGGGAAAGAGCAGTTCTTC
>TRBV7-9|TRBJ1-5|NA|NA
CASSFGQFIPTPQHF
TGTGCCAGCAGCTTTGGACAGTTCATCCCTACGCCCCAGCATTTT
>TRBV12-5|TRBJ2-7|TRBD1|NA
CASGIPSTGADYEQYF
TGTGCTAGTGGTATCCCTTCGACAGGGGCGGACTACGAGCAGTACTTC
>TRBV6-5|TRBJ1-1|NA|NA
CASSYSDASNTEAFF
TGTGCCAGCAGTTACTCGGATGCCTCGAACACTGAAGCTTTCTTT
>TRBV7-3|TRBJ2-5|TRBD2|few
CASSPSGLLNEETQYF
TGTGCCAGCAGCCCCTCGGGACTACTAAATGAAGAGACCCAGTACTTC
>TRBV7-9|TRBJ1-2|NA|few
CASSPGVWVNYGYTF
TGTGCCAGCAGCCCAGGGGTGTGGGTTAACTATGGCTACACCTTC
>TRBV12-3/TRBV12-4|TRBJ2-3|NA|NA
CASSFGGETDTQYF
TGTGCCAGCAGTTTTGGCGGGGAGACAGATACGCAGTATTTT
>TRBV7-8|TRBJ2-1|TRBD2|many
CASSPSGGAAYNEQFF
TGTGCCAGCAGCCCTAGCGGGGGGGCGGCCTACAATGAGCAGTTCTTC
>TRBV29-1|TRBJ1-1|NA|NA
CSVDSGTEAFF
TGCAGCGTTGACTCCGGGACTGAAGCTTTCTTT
>TRBV27|TRBJ2-5|NA|NA
CASTRFGGSQGTQYF
TGTGCCAGCACACGCTTCGGGGGTAGCCAAGGGACCCAGTACTTC
>TRBV4-3|TRBJ2-5|NA|few
CASSQGVGRVGRETQYF
TGCGCCAGCAGCCAAGGGGTCGGTAGGGTGGGGAGAGAGACCCAGTACTTC
>TRBV7-9|TRBJ2-3|NA|NA
CASSLIWDGSGQYF
TGTGCCAGCAGCTTAATCTGGGATGGCTCCGGGCAGTATTTT
>TRBV4-2|TRBJ1-1|TRBD1|few
CASSHPSRDREGAFF
TGTGCCAGCAGCCATCCGTCCCGGGACAGGGAAGGAGCTTTCTTT
>TRBV7-9|TRBJ1-2|TRBD1|many
CASSFAGDRDGYGYTF
TGTGCCAGCAGCTTTGCCGGGGACAGGGACGGCTATGGCTACACCTTC
>TRBV2|TRBJ1-4|TRBD1|NA
CASRGTAPNEKLFF
TGTGCCAGCAGGGGGACAGCTCCTAATGAAAAACTGTTTTTT
>TRBV5-1|TRBJ1-1|NA|few
CASRAHTGNTEAFF
TGCGCCAGCAGGGCTCACACCGGGAACACTGAAGCTTTCTTT
>TRBV11-3|TRBJ1-2|NA|few
CASSLTGGYTF
TGTGCCAGCAGCTTAACGGGTGGCTACACCTTC
>TRBV6-2/TRBV6-3|TRBJ2-1|TRBD2|NA
CASSYSFRKGGGLYNEQFF
TGTGCCAGCAGTTACTCTTTTAGGAAGGGCGGGGGGCTTTACAATGAGCAGTTCTTC
>TRBV11-2|TRBJ2-1|NA|few
CASTPGQRGNEQFF
TGTGCCAGCACCCCGGGGCAGAGGGGAAATGAGCAGTTCTTC
>TRBV27|TRBJ1-1|NA|NA
CASSPNTRGIEAFF
TGTGCTAGCAGCCCTAACACGAGAGGGATTGAAGCTTTCTTT
>TRBV27|TRBJ1-5|NA|few
CAIGRIGNQPQHF
TGTGCCATCGGGAGGATCGGCAATCAGCCCCAGCATTTT
>TRBV7-9|TRBJ2-1|NA|NA
CASSWTLGVYNEQFF
TGTGCCAGCAGTTGGACTCTTGGGGTTTACAATGAGCAGTTCTTC
>TRBV27|TRBJ1-2|NA|NA
CASRGRQTYGYTF
TGTGCCAGCAGAGGTAGACAGACCTATGGCTACACCTTC
>TRBV6-5|TRBJ2-3|TRBD2|NA
CASSLGTSGGASTDTQYF
TGTGCCAGCAGTTTAGGAACTAGCGGGGGAGCTAGCACAGATACGCAGTATTTT
>TRBV7-2|TRBJ1-1|TRBD1|many
CASSDPPRQGARTEAFF
TGTGCCAGCAGCGACCCACCGCGACAGGGGGCGCGCACTGAAGCTTTCTTT
>TRBV12-3/TRBV12-4|TRBJ1-1|NA|NA
CASSPVLLLYAFF
TGTGCCAGCAGTCCGGTCCTCCTTTTGTACGCTTTCTTT
>TRBV6-6|TRBJ1-2|NA|NA
CASRGAGGMLGSNYGYTF
TGTGCCAGCAGGGGGGCTGGAGGGATGTTAGGCTCCAACTATGGCTACACCTTC
>TRBV19|TRBJ2-2|NA|NA
CASSAGFSGELFF
TGTGCCAGTAGTGCAGGGTTTTCCGGGGAGCTGTTTTTT
>TRBV2|TRBJ2-2|NA|NA
CASSEQASYTGELFF
TGTGCCAGCAGTGAACAGGCTAGCTACACCGGGGAGCTGTTTTTT
>TRBV6-2/TRBV6-3|TRBJ1-5|TRBD1|many
CASSYSRPDRGGDYFNSNQPQHF
TGTGCCAGCAGTTACTCCCGTCCAGACAGAGGGGGCGACTACTTTAATAGCAATCAGCCCCAGCATTTT
>TRBV6-2/TRBV6-3|TRBJ2-1|NA|NA
CASTPTTGSGYNEQFF
TGTGCCAGCACCCCAACAACAGGGTCGGGGTACAATGAGCAGTTCTTC